The clone carrying this T cell receptor (beta chain) has only a few counts. The record originates from a study of Graves' ophthalmopathy and Graves' hyperthyroidism. Hyperthyroidism in these 18- to 65-year-old patients was newly diagnosed, lasting under 2 months. The CDR3 loop spans 15 amino acids. Germline assignment: CDR1 ENHRY and CDR2 SYGVKD. V was pared by 2 bases and J by 5 bases, with 15 bases between. Amplified material comprised TCR beta CDR3 regions derived from RNA transcripts. HTBI-primed RT-PCR formed the first round, and a multiplex PCR formed the second. TCRdb re-analysed the multiplex PCR reads in MiXCR, keeping a single row per CDR3 protein. The repertoire holds a few hundred thousand distinct CDR3 sequences, around a fifth seen once, with around 3% in the top ten.

Sequenced: peripheral blood. This clonotype originated in a woman between 18 and 30 years old with stable Graves' hyperthyroidism. This chain uses TRBV10-3 with TRBJ2-5; D might be TRBD1 (7 bases). The CDR3 region has the DNA TGTGCCATCAGTGAGGGTCAGGGGGGAAGGGAGACCCAGTACTTC. Amino acid sequence: CAISEGQGGRETQYF.